The rows below give T cell receptor beta chains drawn from one sample of a study of T cell repertoires in cytomegalovirus infection. A single record per CDR3 protein comes from TCRdb applying MiXCR to the reads. Of over 100,000 distinct CDR3 sequences in the sample, under 30% are singletons; the top ten hold about 81%. Antigens for these TCRs are unknown. The material was CD8+ T cells from cultured PBMCs, obtained from culture after CMV antigen stimulation. These receptors were taken from a human donor in good health (CMV status not recorded). Some clones in this sample may be carry-over from other donors' samples. Both conserved end residues are part of each CDR3. Fields, in order: V gene, D gene, J gene, clone size, CDR3 protein, CDR3 DNA. D genes are given only for firm matches. The size entry is marked missing in some rows and otherwise reads once, few, many or a size class.

TRBV19	-	TRBJ1-2	few	CASSIGTTGYTF	TGTGCCAGTAGTATTGGGACCACAGGCTACACCTTC
TRBV11-2	TRBD2	TRBJ2-3	-	CASSLAFSGGSTDTQYF	TGTGCCAGCAGCTTAGCGTTTAGCGGGGGATCCACAGATACGCAGTATTTT
TRBV7-8	-	TRBJ2-2	many	CASSPPTGWNTGELFF	TGTGCCAGCAGCCCCCCCACAGGCTGGAACACCGGGGAGCTGTTTTTT
TRBV29-1	-	TRBJ2-5	-	CSVDRQNQETQYF	TGCAGCGTCGACCGACAGAACCAAGAGACCCAGTACTTC
TRBV7-6	-	TRBJ2-7	few	CASSLGVEIEQYF	TGTGCCAGCAGCCTAGGAGTGGAGATCGAGCAGTACTTC
TRBV19	TRBD2	TRBJ2-7	few	CASSPSGNPSYEQYF	TGTGCCAGTAGTCCGAGCGGGAACCCATCCTACGAGCAGTACTTC
TRBV11-1	-	TRBJ1-1	-	CASSPLLGEAFF	TGTGCCAGCAGCCCGTTGTTGGGTGAAGCTTTCTTT
TRBV7-2	-	TRBJ1-1	-	CASSLVLGASTEAFF	TGTGCCAGCAGCTTAGTTCTGGGGGCGAGCACTGAAGCTTTCTTT
TRBV7-6	-	TRBJ2-7	few	CASSSSVEQYF	TGTGCCAGCAGCTCCTCGGTCGAGCAGTACTTC
TRBV7-2	TRBD1	TRBJ1-6	-	CASSLVWGDSYLHF	TGTGCCAGCAGCTTAGTCTGGGGGGACAGCTATCTCCACTTT
TRBV27	-	TRBJ2-2	-	CASSWEMNTGELFF	TGTGCCAGCAGTTGGGAGATGAACACCGGGGAGCTGTTTTTT
TRBV19	TRBD2	TRBJ2-1	-	CASSISLGAGAYNEQFF	TGTGCCAGTAGTATCTCCTTAGGAGCGGGGGCCTACAATGAGCAGTTCTTC
TRBV11-2	-	TRBJ1-2	-	CASSLNQAHTF	TGTGCCAGCAGCTTAAACCAGGCCCACACCTTC
TRBV5-1	-	TRBJ1-1	-	CASSLEPAMNTEAFF	TGCGCCAGCAGCTTGGAGCCAGCTATGAACACTGAAGCTTTCTTT
TRBV2	TRBD1	TRBJ1-2	-	CASIPGQGFDGYTF	TGTGCCAGCATACCGGGACAGGGATTCGATGGCTACACCTTC
TRBV7-6	-	TRBJ2-1	-	CASSLVAAESSYNEQFF	TGTGCCAGCAGCTTAGTGGCGGCGGAGAGCTCCTACAATGAGCAGTTCTTC
TRBV7-9	-	TRBJ2-2	-	CASSLAAGGMTGELFF	TGTGCCAGCAGCTTAGCCGCCGGAGGGATGACCGGGGAGCTGTTTTTT
TRBV7-9	-	TRBJ2-7	few	CASSLVSRDEQYF	TGTGCCAGCAGCTTAGTTAGCAGGGACGAGCAGTACTTC
TRBV7-9	-	TRBJ2-3	-	CASSLDSGRSDTQYF	TGTGCCAGCAGCTTAGACAGCGGTCGGTCAGATACGCAGTATTTT
TRBV6-6	-	TRBJ1-1	-	CASSQGGAFF	TGTGCCAGCAGTCAAGGGGGGGCTTTCTTT
TRBV10-3	TRBD1	TRBJ2-1	-	CAISEGQGGYYNEQFF	TGTGCCATCAGTGAAGGACAGGGGGGATATTACAATGAGCAGTTCTTC
TRBV12-5	TRBD1	TRBJ2-7	few	CASGSGTGVNEQYF	TGTGCTAGTGGGTCCGGGACAGGAGTGAACGAGCAGTACTTC
TRBV19	-	TRBJ1-1	once	CASSTGFDEAFF	TGTGCCAGTAGTACAGGGTTTGATGAAGCTTTCTTT
TRBV18	TRBD1	TRBJ2-4	-	CASSPGGQGATKNNQYF	TGTGCCAGCTCCCCCGGGGGACAGGGGGCTACCAAAAACAATCAGTACTTC
TRBV19	TRBD1	TRBJ1-1	-	CASSPTGGWNTEAFF	TGTGCCAGTAGTCCAACAGGGGGATGGAACACTGAAGCTTTCTTT
TRBV7-9	-	TRBJ2-7	few	CASSLFTGPYEQYF	TGTGCCAGCAGCTTATTCACGGGACCCTACGAGCAGTACTTC
TRBV27	-	TRBJ2-7	-	CASTSGNEQYF	TGTGCCAGCACCTCCGGGAACGAGCAGTACTTC
TRBV14	-	TRBJ2-2	-	CASSQTETLFTGELFF	TGTGCCAGCAGCCAGACGGAGACACTGTTCACCGGGGAGCTGTTTTTT
TRBV7-9	-	TRBJ2-2	few	CASTPSAMNTGELFF	TGTGCCAGCACCCCCAGCGCGATGAACACCGGGGAGCTGTTTTTT
TRBV14	TRBD1	TRBJ2-4	many	CASSPPGGTGGNIQYF	TGTGCCAGCAGCCCCCCAGGAGGGACAGGGGGAAACATTCAGTACTTC
TRBV19	TRBD1	TRBJ1-1	-	CASRIISRGRNTEAFF	TGTGCCAGTAGAATTATCAGCAGGGGGCGGAACACTGAAGCTTTCTTT
TRBV4-3	-	TRBJ1-2	-	CASSQDVPENYGYTF	TGCGCCAGCAGCCAAGATGTTCCGGAGAACTATGGCTACACCTTC
TRBV11-2	TRBD2	TRBJ2-3	many	CASSTSGGDTQYF	TGTGCCAGCTCGACTAGCGGGGGTGATACGCAGTATTTT
TRBV15	-	TRBJ1-5	-	CATSRVRGSNQPQHF	TGTGCCACCAGCAGAGTACGGGGATCGAATCAGCCCCAGCATTTT
TRBV20-1	-	TRBJ2-1	few	CSARDPAEPGDHYNEQFF	TGCAGTGCTAGAGATCCTGCGGAGCCCGGGGATCACTACAATGAGCAGTTCTTC
TRBV6-1	-	TRBJ1-4	few	CASRGRMNEKLFF	TGTGCCAGCAGAGGGAGGATGAATGAAAAACTGTTTTTT
TRBV20-1	-	TRBJ2-2	many	CSARDTYNGELFF	TGCAGTGCTAGAGATACCTACAACGGGGAGCTGTTTTTT
TRBV20-1	-	TRBJ2-4	-	CSARDKARTDIQYF	TGCAGTGCTAGAGATAAGGCACGCACAGACATTCAGTACTTC
TRBV5-6	-	TRBJ1-2	-	CASSLWPPSRGYTF	TGTGCCAGCAGCTTGTGGCCCCCATCACGGGGCTACACCTTC
TRBV12-3/TRBV12-4	TRBD1	TRBJ2-7	few	CASSLTGQDPYEQYF	TGTGCCAGCAGTTTAACCGGACAGGACCCCTACGAGCAGTACTTC
TRBV6-4	TRBD2	TRBJ2-2	few	CASGSGVNTGELFF	TGTGCCAGCGGTAGCGGGGTGAACACCGGGGAGCTGTTTTTT